This entry describes one T cell receptor beta chain. This clone was seen more than once but under ten times. The antigen it binds to is not known. Base qualities were left out, and no much larger clone turns up one base away. The sample is drawn from a study of cytomegalovirus exposure and HLA in healthy donors (dated by TCRdb to about 2017). At the level of the whole study: In an earlier analysis of 550 to 750 of the donors, 276 Gb of sequence data and about 110 million unique TCR beta sequences from roughly 180 million T cells were reported. Roughly 300 gigabases of sequencing data and approximately 84 million unique TCR sequences were included in an early release covering about 700 HLA-typed donors. Of the 398 genotyped donors, about 80% fell in the genetic ancestry cluster associated with self-reported Caucasian donors. The study aimed to test whether cataloging public T cell receptors could reveal signatures of past pathogen exposure. The study profiled the T cell repertoires of hundreds of subjects by immunosequencing and related them to cytomegalovirus serostatus. In addition to the first cohort of several hundred subjects, a separate validation cohort of 130 or so different subjects was used. High-throughput TCR immunosequencing, statistical association of individual TCRs with disease status, and machine learning were combined to predict cytomegalovirus infection status. A later analysis re-analyzed previously published TCR beta repertoires from about 730 donors and added high-resolution HLA genotyping to study TCR occurrence patterns. The later analysis used no new phenotypic data to find candidate immune exposures, relying instead on TCR beta sequences and their occurrence across donors. In an earlier analysis of roughly 600 of the donors, high-throughput TCR beta sequencing was used to judge whether each TCR beta V gene segment behaved as functional or pseudogenic. Donor age, sex, ethnicity and CMV serostatus were compiled alongside the repertoire data. A later genetic analysis used genome-wide SNP genotypes for about three fifths of the 666 donors, treating that subset as a discovery cohort. All discovery cohort repertoires had been generated on a single sequencing platform. Class I and class II HLA loci were covered by the typing at four-digit resolution. The number of donors typed differed by locus, with 629-630 for A, B, C, DRB1 and DQB1, roughly 520 for DQA1, 606 for DPA1, and around 430 for DPB1. Because of strong linkage in the cohort, 4 to 6 DR-DQ haplotypes were treated as single units for association and clustering. Among about 390 genotyped donors of the cohort, an average of around 240,000 unique TCR beta nucleotide sequences were sequenced per donor, roughly 20% of them non-productive.

Broad study findings and their caveats: Because HLA typing was unavailable for some donors at each locus, only the typed subset was used in association tests. The classifier was reported to diagnose cytomegalovirus status with high specificity and sensitivity in both the original cohort and the validation cohort. A later analysis found that TCR association rates varied across HLA loci, with DRB1 alleles showing the most associated TCRs and HLA-C alleles the fewest. In vitro tests confirmed that a few of the cytomegalovirus-associated TCR beta chains recognize cytomegalovirus antigens. An earlier analysis of 587 of the donors showed that most TCR beta V segments appeared in productive rearrangements either about 87% or about 30% of the time, which broadly matched IMGT annotations. In a later genetic analysis, a missense DCLRE1C variant was associated with V-gene and J-gene trimming of TCR beta chains, and the association was replicated in an independent cohort. The authors suggested that the approach could potentially be extended to other disease states and immunological phenotypes. A further reported finding was that TCR beta sequences accurately predicted the HLA-A and HLA-B alleles for most subjects in the first cohort. Specific HLA alleles were associated with around 18,000 TCR beta sequences at a false discovery rate of 0.05 in a later analysis. In a later analysis, several top co-occurrence clusters were reported to appear linked to parvovirus B19, influenza, CMV and Epstein-Barr virus. CMV serostatus was the only immune exposure information available for the cohort. In this cohort, only TCR beta chains were sequenced, and detectable features were limited by the absence of alpha or paired-chain data. Compared with the roughly 720-donor mean, donors in an Asian-associated ancestry cluster had fewer N-insertions in productive TCRs, according to a later genetic analysis. The sequencing pipeline was judged likely to have produced a cluster of highly shared sequence variants as a technical artifact. According to a later analysis, most CMV-associated TCR beta chains appeared to be HLA-restricted, and the HLA associations seemed to be driven largely by CMV exposure. When HLA alleles, especially DR and DQ, strongly co-occurred, attributing TCR associations to individual alleles was difficult. Presence/absence analyses assumed roughly uniform sequencing depth across donors, an assumption that may not hold. Correlated functional status among segregating V segments might be attributable to linkage disequilibrium, but an unknown experimental factor could not be ruled out. In the study, 150 to 200 TCR beta chains were listed as associated with cytomegalovirus. Compared with equally common non-associated chains, HLA-associated TCR beta chains in a later analysis were more clonally expanded and had lower generation probabilities. Because counts were too low, 15 to 20 rarely observed V segments, including chromosome 9 orphons, were left out of the earlier analysis of a few hundred of the donors. While some public TCRs were present in many individuals, most TCR sequences turned up only very rarely across donors.

The cohort comprised some 680 healthy bone marrow donors. Cohort members were all nominally healthy when sampled, although unrecorded immune exposures were likely present. The donor tested CMV seronegative, placing the donor among the 350 or so seronegative members of the cohort. Every donor gave a peripheral blood sample, and the peripheral blood mononuclear cells from that sample were used for TCR beta sequencing. Genomic DNA extraction from the blood cell samples was performed with the Qiagen DNeasy Blood Extraction Kit. Libraries were constructed by the immunoSEQ multiplex PCR assay. A mixture of 60 forward primers for TCR Vbeta segments and 13 reverse primers for TCR Jbeta segments was used in the multiplex PCR. The CDR3 region of rearranged TCR beta genes was amplified from genomic DNA with a multiplex PCR assay. The Illumina HiSeq System was used to sequence the amplified TCR beta libraries as 87-base-pair reads. From the authors' description of their analysis: In a later analysis, approximately 74 million unique TCR beta chains were counted across the 500 to 850 repertoires, and roughly 10 million of these chains were shared by at least two donors. Raw reads were error-corrected and collapsed into unique sequences by a nearest-neighbor algorithm in which closely related sequences were merged to remove PCR and sequencing errors. V, D and J gene segments were assigned by aligning CDR3 sequences to IMGT reference sequences. For a sequence to be retained, a match of at least six nucleotides to both a V gene segment and a J gene segment was required. A rearrangement counted as productive if the CDR3 had no stop codons and remained in frame with V and J, and every other rearrangement counted as non-productive. Following IMGT convention, CDR3 was defined as the stretch from the second conserved V-encoded cysteine up to the conserved J-encoded phenylalanine. The earlier analysis of 587 of the donors excluded sequences that lacked an unambiguous match to a single V gene segment. An earlier analysis of a few hundred of the donors called V segments functional above 56.7% productive rearrangements and segregating when the between-donor standard deviation exceeded 5%. To diagnose cytomegalovirus status from the catalog of TCR beta chain sequences, a statistical classification framework was built. A later analysis assigned V and J genes by comparing TCR nucleotide sequences with IMGT/GENE-DB human TR gene sequences. The TCRdist pipeline was used in a later analysis to assign CDR3 sequences and most-parsimonious VDJ recombination scenarios. In a later analysis, every TCR beta chain was defined by the combination of its CDR3 amino acid sequence and its V-gene family, and reads without a unique V-gene family were dropped. A later analysis removed over 500 highly shared, low-generation-probability nucleotide sequences to deal with suspected cross-contamination and a sequencing artifact. A later analysis calculated a clonal expansion index for each public chain from normalized within-repertoire ranks of inferred template counts. In a later analysis, generation probabilities were computed using a VDJ recombination model fitted to out-of-frame rearrangements, and the results were checked against IGoR. In a later analysis, hypergeometric tests were used to score TCR-TCR, TCR-HLA and TCR-CMV co-occurrence, with a repertoire-size bias correction applied to TCR pairs. False discovery rates were estimated in a later analysis by permuting HLA or CMV assignments 20 times. In a later analysis, co-occurring TCRs were grouped using DBSCAN, with TCRdist sequence similarity added in when clustering inside HLA-allele-positive subsets. For co-occurrence clustering, repertoires with fewer than 30,000 or more than 120,000 public chains were excluded, along with about five repertoires with anomalous nucleotide sharing. TCRdb re-hosts the immuneACCESS table, in-frame sequences only. Its copies lack some clones; in the studies checked, an unresolved V gene accounts for under half of them, and the cause for the rest is not known. The DNA was the basis for D and trimming; V, J and clone size are from that table. Here the sample has roughly 150,000 clones; about 70% occur a single time. Of the sample, around 4% is held by the ten largest clones.

The material sequenced was PBMCs. This receptor was identified in a man in his 60s in good health and CMV-seronegative.

The encoded CDR3 is CASSPQATGVRSGYTF. The nucleotides are TGTGCCAGCTCACCACAGGCGACGGGGGTCAGATCCGGCTACACCTTC. The rearrangement combines TRBV18 with TRBJ1-2; perhaps TRBD1 is the D gene, with 5 bases matching. CDR1 and CDR2 are read off the germline V gene as KGHSH and LQKENI. The CDR3 covers 16 residues, taking in both the cysteine and the phenylalanine. Only CDR3 DNA remains: 48 bases, in frame from the first base. The junction shows trimming of 1 base on V and 8 bases on J, plus 20 bases between the germline ends.